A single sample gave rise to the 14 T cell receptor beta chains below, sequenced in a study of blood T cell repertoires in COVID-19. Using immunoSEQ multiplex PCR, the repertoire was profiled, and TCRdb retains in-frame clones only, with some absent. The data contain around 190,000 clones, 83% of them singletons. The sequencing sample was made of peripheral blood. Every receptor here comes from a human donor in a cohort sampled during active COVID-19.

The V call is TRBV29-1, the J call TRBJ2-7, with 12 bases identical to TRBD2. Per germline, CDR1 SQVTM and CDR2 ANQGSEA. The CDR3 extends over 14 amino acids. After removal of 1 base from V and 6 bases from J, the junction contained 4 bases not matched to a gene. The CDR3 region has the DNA TGCAGCGTTGAAGGACTAGCGGGAGCGGGCGAGCAGTACTTC. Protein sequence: CSVEGLAGAGEQYF.

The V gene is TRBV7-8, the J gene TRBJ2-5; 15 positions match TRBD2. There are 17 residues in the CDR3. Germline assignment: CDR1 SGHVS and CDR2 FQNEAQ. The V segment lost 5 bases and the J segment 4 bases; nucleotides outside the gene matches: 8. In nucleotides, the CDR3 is TGTGCCAGCAGCCGGACTAGCGGGAGGGGAGAAAGAGAGACCCAGTACTTC. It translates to CASSRTSGRGERETQYF.

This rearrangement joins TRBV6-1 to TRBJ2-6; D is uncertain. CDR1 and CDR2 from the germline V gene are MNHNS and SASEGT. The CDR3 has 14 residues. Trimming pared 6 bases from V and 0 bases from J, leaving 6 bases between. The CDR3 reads CASSQASGANVLTF. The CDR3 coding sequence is TGTGCCAGCAGCCAGGCCTCTGGGGCCAACGTCCTGACTTTC.

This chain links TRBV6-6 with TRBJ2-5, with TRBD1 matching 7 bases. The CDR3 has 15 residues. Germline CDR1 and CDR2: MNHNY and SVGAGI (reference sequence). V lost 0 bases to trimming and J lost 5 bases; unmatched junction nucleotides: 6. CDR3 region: CASSYSGGAGETQYF. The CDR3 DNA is TGTGCCAGCAGTTACTCAGGGGGCGCCGGTGAGACCCAGTACTTC.

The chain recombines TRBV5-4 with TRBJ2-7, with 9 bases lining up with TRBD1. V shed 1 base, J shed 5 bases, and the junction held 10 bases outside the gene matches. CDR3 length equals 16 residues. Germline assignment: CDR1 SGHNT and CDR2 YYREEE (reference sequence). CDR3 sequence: CASSLYSGTGRDEQYF. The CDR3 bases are TGTGCCAGCAGCTTGTATTCCGGGACAGGGAGGGACGAGCAGTACTTC.

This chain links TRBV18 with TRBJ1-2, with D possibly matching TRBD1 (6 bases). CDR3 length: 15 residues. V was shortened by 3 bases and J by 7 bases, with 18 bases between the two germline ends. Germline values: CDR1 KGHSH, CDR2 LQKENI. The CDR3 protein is CASSPVVPGAGGYTF. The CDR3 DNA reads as TGTGCCAGCTCACCGGTTGTGCCAGGGGCGGGTGGCTACACCTTC.

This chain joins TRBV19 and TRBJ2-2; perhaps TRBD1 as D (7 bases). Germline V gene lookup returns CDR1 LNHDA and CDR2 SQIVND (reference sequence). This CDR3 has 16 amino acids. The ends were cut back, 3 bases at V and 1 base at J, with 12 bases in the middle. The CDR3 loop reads CASSIQGGKNTGELFF. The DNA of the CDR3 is TGTGCCAGTAGTATCCAGGGGGGAAAGAACACCGGGGAGCTGTTTTTT.

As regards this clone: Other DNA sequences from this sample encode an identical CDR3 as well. The CDR3 here is CAISAGNQPQHF. CDR3 in DNA: TGTGCCATCAGTGCAGGGAATCAGCCCCAGCATTTT. The V gene is TRBV10-3, the J gene TRBJ1-5; possibly TRBD1 for D (5 bases). The CDR3 runs 12 residues. Germline CDR1 and CDR2: ENHRY and SYGVKD. The V gene lost 4 bases and the J gene lost 4 bases, with 5 bases spanning the gap.

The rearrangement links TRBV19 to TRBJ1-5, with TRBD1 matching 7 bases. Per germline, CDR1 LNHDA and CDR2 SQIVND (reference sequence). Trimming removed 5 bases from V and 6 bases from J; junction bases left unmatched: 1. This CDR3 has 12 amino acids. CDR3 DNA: TGTGCCAGTAGTTCAGGGGGTCAGCCCCAGCATTTT. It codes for CASSSGGQPQHF. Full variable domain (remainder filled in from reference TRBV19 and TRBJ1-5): DGGITQSPKYLFRKEGQNVTLSCEQNLNHDAMYWYRQDPGQGLRLIYYSQIVNDFQKGDIAEGYSVSREKKESFPLTVTSAQKNPTAFYLCASSSGGQPQHFGDGTRLSIL.

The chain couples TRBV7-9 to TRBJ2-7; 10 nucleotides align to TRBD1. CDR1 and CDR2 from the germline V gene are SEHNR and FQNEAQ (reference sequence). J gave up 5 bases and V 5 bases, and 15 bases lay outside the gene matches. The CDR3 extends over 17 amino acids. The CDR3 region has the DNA TGTGCCAGCAGCCCGCGGACAGGGGGGGTAGGTATTGACGAGCAGTACTTC. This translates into CASSPRTGGVGIDEQYF.

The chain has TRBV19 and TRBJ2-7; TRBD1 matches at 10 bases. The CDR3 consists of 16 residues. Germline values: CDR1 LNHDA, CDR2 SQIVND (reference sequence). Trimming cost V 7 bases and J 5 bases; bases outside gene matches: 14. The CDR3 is CASTHSAGDRGDEQYF. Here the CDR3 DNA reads TGTGCCAGTACCCATTCAGCGGGGGACAGGGGCGACGAGCAGTACTTC.

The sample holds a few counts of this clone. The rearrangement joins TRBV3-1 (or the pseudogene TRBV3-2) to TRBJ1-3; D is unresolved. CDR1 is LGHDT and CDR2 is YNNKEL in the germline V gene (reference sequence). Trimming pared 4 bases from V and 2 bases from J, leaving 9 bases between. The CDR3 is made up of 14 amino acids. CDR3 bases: TGTGCCAGCAGCCCTCAGGTGACTGGAAACACCATATATTTT. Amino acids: CASSPQVTGNTIYF.

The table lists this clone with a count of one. CDR3 nucleotide sequence: TGTGCCAGCTCACCACCCCTGACAGGCTACAATGAGCAGTTCTTC. Its translation: CASSPPLTGYNEQFF. V gene TRBV18 combines with J gene TRBJ2-1, with D tentatively TRBD1 (6 bases). The CDR3 sequence is 15 residues long. The germline V gene encodes CDR1 KGHSH and CDR2 LQKENI. V was trimmed by 0 bases and J by 3 bases, leaving 9 bases between them.

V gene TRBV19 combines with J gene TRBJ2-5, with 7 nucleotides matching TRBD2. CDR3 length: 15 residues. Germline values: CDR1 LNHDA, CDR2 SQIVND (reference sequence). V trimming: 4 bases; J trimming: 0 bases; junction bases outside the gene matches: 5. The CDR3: CASSNGGDYQETQYF. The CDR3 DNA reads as TGTGCCAGTAGTAATGGGGGGGATTACCAAGAGACCCAGTACTTC.